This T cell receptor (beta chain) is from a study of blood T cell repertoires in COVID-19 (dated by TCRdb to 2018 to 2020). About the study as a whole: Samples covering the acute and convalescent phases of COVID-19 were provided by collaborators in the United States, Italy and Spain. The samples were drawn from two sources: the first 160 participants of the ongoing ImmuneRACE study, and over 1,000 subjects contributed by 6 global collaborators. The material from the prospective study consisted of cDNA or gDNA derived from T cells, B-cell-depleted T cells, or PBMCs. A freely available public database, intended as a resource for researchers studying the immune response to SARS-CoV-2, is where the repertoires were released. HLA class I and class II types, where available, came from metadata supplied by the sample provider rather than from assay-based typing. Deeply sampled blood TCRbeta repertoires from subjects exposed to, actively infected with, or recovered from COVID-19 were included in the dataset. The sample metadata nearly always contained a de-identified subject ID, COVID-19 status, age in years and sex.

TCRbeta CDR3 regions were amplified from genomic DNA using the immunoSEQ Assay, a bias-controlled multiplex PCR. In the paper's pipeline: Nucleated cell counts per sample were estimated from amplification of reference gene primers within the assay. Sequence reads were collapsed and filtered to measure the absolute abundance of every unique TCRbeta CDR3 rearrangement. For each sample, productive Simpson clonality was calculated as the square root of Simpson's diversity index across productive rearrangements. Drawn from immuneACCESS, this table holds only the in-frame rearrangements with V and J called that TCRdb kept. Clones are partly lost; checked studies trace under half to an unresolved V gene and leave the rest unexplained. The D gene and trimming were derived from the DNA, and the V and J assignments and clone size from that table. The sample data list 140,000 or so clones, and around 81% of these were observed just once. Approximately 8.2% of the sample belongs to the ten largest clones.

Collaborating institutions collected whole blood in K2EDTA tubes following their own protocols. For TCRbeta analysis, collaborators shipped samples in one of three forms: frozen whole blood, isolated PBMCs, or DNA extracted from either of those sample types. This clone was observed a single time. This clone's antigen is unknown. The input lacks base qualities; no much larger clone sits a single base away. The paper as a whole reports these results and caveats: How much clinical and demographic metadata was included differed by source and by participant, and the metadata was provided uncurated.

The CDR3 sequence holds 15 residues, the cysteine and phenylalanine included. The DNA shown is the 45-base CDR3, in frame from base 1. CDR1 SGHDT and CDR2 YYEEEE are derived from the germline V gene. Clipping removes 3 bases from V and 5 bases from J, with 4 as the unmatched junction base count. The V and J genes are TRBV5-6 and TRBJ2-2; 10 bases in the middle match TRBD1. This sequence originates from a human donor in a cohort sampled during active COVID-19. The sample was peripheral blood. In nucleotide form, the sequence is TGTGCCAGCAGCTGGGACAGGGGTCGGACCGGGGAGCTGTTTTTT. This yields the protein CASSWDRGRTGELFF.